Presented here are 20 T cell receptor beta chains from one specimen sequenced in a study of CD8+ T cells in alopecia areata. RNA extraction and reverse transcription yielded cDNA as sequencing template. The protocol was immunoSEQ multiplex PCR, while the TCRdb copy is restricted to in-frame clones and leaves out a portion. The table lists roughly 140,000 clones, less than 75% of them singletons. Sequenced material: CD8+ T cells sorted from blood. These receptors all stem from a human donor in good health.

The rearrangement joins TRBV30 to TRBJ1-1; D is ambiguous. CDR1 is GTSNPN, CDR2 SVGIG, per germline (reference sequence). V was cut by 2 bases and J by 1 base, with 11 bases left in between. The CDR3 spans 14 residues. The CDR3 DNA reads as TGTGCCTGGAGTCCCCCCCGGCCGAACACTGAAGCTTTCTTT. This encodes CAWSPPRPNTEAFF. Based on the CDR3 plus reference TRBV30 and TRBJ1-1, the full variable domain is SQTIHQWPATLVQPVGSPLSLECTVEGTSNPNLYWYRQAAGRGLQLLFYSVGIGQISSEVPQNLSASRPQDRQFILSSKKLLLSDSGFYLCAWSPPRPNTEAFFGQGTRLTVV.

The genes are TRBV29-1 and TRBJ2-7; D may be TRBD1 (5 bases). There are 13 residues in the CDR3. The V and J ends lost 4 bases and 0 bases respectively, with 10 bases between them. The germline V gene encodes CDR1 SQVTM and CDR2 ANQGSEA. CDR3: CSVVKGSSYEQYF. CDR3 nucleotides: TGCAGCGTTGTGAAGGGGTCCTCCTACGAGCAGTACTTC.

This clone occurred once. The V gene is TRBV11-2, the J gene TRBJ2-7; possibly TRBD1 for D (7 bases). This CDR3 has 17 amino acids. Germline CDR1 and CDR2: SGHAT and FQNNGV. The V end lost 5 bases, the J end lost 0 bases, and 20 bases lay between the germline ends. CDR3 sequence: CASSRTGRGQRSYEQYF. DNA of the CDR3: TGTGCCAGCAGCCGGACGGGGCGGGGACAGCGCTCCTACGAGCAGTACTTC.

The gene calls are TRBV29-1 and TRBJ2-1; perhaps TRBD2 as D (6 bases). The germline V gene has CDR1 SQVTM and CDR2 ANQGSEA. The CDR3 sequence is 13 residues long. Trimming stripped 7 bases from V and 4 bases from J, with 14 bases between. CDR3 protein: CSAPEGPYNEQFF. The CDR3 nucleotides are TGCAGCGCCCCGGAGGGCCCTTACAATGAGCAGTTCTTC.

This clone has more than one count but fewer than ten. The V gene is TRBV29-1, the J gene TRBJ2-1; TRBD1 agrees at 11 bases. Germline CDR1 reads SQVTM; CDR2 reads ANQGSEA. Unmatched junction bases numbered 10, after V lost 5 bases and J lost 7 bases. This CDR3 is built from 15 residues. The CDR3 loop reads CSVLSGTGGGNEQFF. CDR3 bases: TGCAGCGTTCTCTCCGGGACAGGGGGAGGTAATGAGCAGTTCTTC.

The table lists this clone with a few counts. The CDR3 sequence: CASSLILDEKLFF. The CDR3 DNA reads TGTGCCAGCAGTTTGATCCTGGATGAAAAACTGTTTTTT. V and J are TRBV28 and TRBJ1-4, with D uncertain. Per the germline V gene, CDR1 is MDHEN and CDR2 is SYDVKM. The ends were cut back, 3 bases at V and 6 bases at J, with 8 bases in the middle. The length of the CDR3 is 13 residues.

This clone has a single count. The rearrangement links TRBV30 to TRBJ1-2, with D maybe TRBD1 (6 bases). Germline V gene lookup returns CDR1 GTSNPN and CDR2 SVGIG (reference sequence). The CDR3 spans 15 residues. Trimming left V 2 bases short and J 4 bases short, with 17 bases between. The CDR3 coding sequence is TGTGCCTGGAGTACCCAACAGGGTCCGGTCTATGGCTACACCTTC. Protein product: CAWSTQQGPVYGYTF.

CDR3 bases: TGTGCCAGCAGCCAAGGTCTCCCAAACTACGAGCAGTACTTC. This sequence encodes CASSQGLPNYEQYF. The V and J genes are TRBV4-2 and TRBJ2-7; D unclear. V was pared by 1 base and J by 3 bases, with 10 bases between. The CDR3 sequence is 14 residues long. CDR1 and CDR2 (germline): LGHNA, YNFKEQ.

This clone was found once. The rearrangement links TRBV7-9 to TRBJ2-1; 7 nucleotides line up with TRBD2. This CDR3 spans 12 amino acids. V shed 5 bases and J 7 bases; nucleotides not matched to a gene: 2. Per the germline V gene, CDR1 is SEHNR and CDR2 is FQNEAQ (reference sequence). The CDR3 region has the DNA TGTGCCAGCAGCGCCGGGGGGAATGAGCAGTTCTTC. Translation: CASSAGGNEQFF. The whole variable domain, remainder taken from reference TRBV7-9 and TRBJ2-1, is DTGVSQNPRHKITKRGQNVTFRCDPISEHNRLYWYRQTLGQGPEFLTYFQNEAQLEKSRLLSDRFSAERPKGSFSTLEIQRTEQGDSAMYLCASSAGGNEQFFGPGTRLTVL.

V and J are TRBV9 and TRBJ1-2, with D tentatively TRBD1 (5 bases). From germline, CDR1 is SGDLS and CDR2 YYNGEE. This CDR3 has 14 amino acids. V was trimmed by 7 bases and J by 7 bases, leaving 20 bases between them. For the CDR3, the DNA is TGTGCCAGCTCTGGGGCAGAGCTATCGCCTGGCTACACCTTC. Amino acid sequence: CASSGAELSPGYTF. Using reference TRBV9 and TRBJ1-2 for the parts outside the CDR3, the full variable domain is DSGVTQTPKHLITATGQRVTLRCSPRSGDLSVYWYQQSLDQGLQFLIQYYNGEERAKGNILERFSAQQFPDLHSELNLSSLELGDSALYFCASSGAELSPGYTFGSGTRLTVV.

This clone occurred once. The V gene is TRBV9, the J gene TRBJ2-6, with a possible D match to TRBD2 (7 bases). This CDR3 contains 17 residues. V was shortened by 3 bases and J by 3 bases, with 16 bases between the two germline ends. Germline V gene lookup returns CDR1 SGDLS and CDR2 YYNGEE. DNA of the CDR3: TGTGCCAGCAGCGAACGGGGGGCGGCCAGTGGGGCCAACGTCCTGACTTTC. It codes for CASSERGAASGANVLTF.

The chain employs TRBV7-6 and TRBJ2-5; TRBD2 matches 8 bases. CDR1 is SGHVS and CDR2 is FNYEAQ in the germline V gene. The length of the CDR3 is 17 residues. V lost 5 bases to trimming and J lost 5 bases; unmatched junction nucleotides: 16. In DNA, the CDR3 is TGTGCCAGCAGCCCCATTCGAGCGGGAGCTTTGGCGGAGACCCAGTACTTC. It codes for CASSPIRAGALAETQYF.

This chain connects TRBV7-6 to TRBJ2-3, with 8 bases matching TRBD2. From germline, CDR1 is SGHVS and CDR2 FNYEAQ. The CDR3 runs 16 residues. The junction had 13 bases not matched to a gene; V was cut back by 5 bases and J by 6 bases. Written as DNA, the CDR3 is TGTGCCAGCAGCGAACTAGCGGACCCGGAGGGTGATACGCAGTATTTT. This gives the protein CASSELADPEGDTQYF.

The rearrangement uses TRBV4-1 and TRBJ1-2; a possible D gene is TRBD1 (5 bases). This CDR3 has 15 residues. Germline V lookup: CDR1 MGHRA, CDR2 YSYEKL. Between the trimmed V and J ends, which lost 0 bases and 8 bases, there was a span of 16 bases. CDR3 in DNA: TGCGCCAGCAGCCAAGATCTTGCAGGGCTCTACGGCTACACCTTC. This encodes CASSQDLAGLYGYTF.

The V call is TRBV25-1, the J call TRBJ2-5; 9 bases are a match to TRBD1. The CDR3 loop spans 14 amino acids. The germline V gene has CDR1 MGHDK and CDR2 SYGVNS. Trimming at V came to 8 bases and at J to 5 bases, leaving 9 bases not matched to a gene. CDR3 coding DNA: TGTGCCAGCCGGCAACAGGGGGCGGATGAGACCCAGTACTTC. Translating it yields CASRQQGADETQYF.

This clone was seen only a few times. This sequence joins TRBV14 and TRBJ1-2; 9 bases match TRBD1. V was pared by 1 base and J by 8 bases, with 11 bases of the junction left unmatched. Looked up from germline, CDR1 is SGHDN and CDR2 is FVKESK. The CDR3 loop spans 16 amino acids. The chain's CDR3 is CASSQGPGQGFEGYTF. The CDR3 region has the DNA TGTGCCAGCAGCCAAGGGCCGGGACAGGGCTTCGAGGGCTACACCTTC. The full variable domain, its missing parts supplied by reference TRBV14 and TRBJ1-2, is EAGVTQFPSHSVIEKGQTVTLRCDPISGHDNLYWYRRVMGKEIKFLLHFVKESKQDESGMPNNRFLAERTGGTYSTLKVQPAELEDSGVYFCASSQGPGQGFEGYTFGSGTRLTVV.

This chain links TRBV29-1 with TRBJ2-2; D gene ambiguous. The CDR3 extends over 12 amino acids. CDR1 and CDR2 (germline): SQVTM, ANQGSEA. The V end lost 7 bases, the J end lost 6 bases, and 12 bases lay between the germline ends. The CDR3 coding sequence is TGCAGCGCTTGGGTCTGGGCCGGGGAGCTGTTTTTT. Residues: CSAWVWAGELFF.

This clone was counted a few times. V is TRBV13 and J is TRBJ2-7, with TRBD2 matching 9 bases. The CDR3 is 15 amino acids. J was trimmed by 0 bases and V by 3 bases; bases with no gene match: 3. Looked up from germline, CDR1 is PRHDT and CDR2 is FYEKMQ (reference sequence). In DNA form, the CDR3 reads TGTGCCAGCAGCTTTCCTAGCGGGGCCTCCTACGAGCAGTACTTC. As protein: CASSFPSGASYEQYF.

This chain connects TRBV4-1 to TRBJ2-7; 7 nucleotides align to TRBD1. The length of the CDR3 is 17 residues. Per germline, CDR1 MGHRA and CDR2 YSYEKL. J lost 0 bases, V lost 0 bases, and 8 bases had no gene match. CDR3 loop: CASSQDLYRGSSYEQYF. As DNA, the CDR3 is TGCGCCAGCAGCCAAGATCTGTACAGGGGCAGCTCCTACGAGCAGTACTTC.

CDR3 DNA sequence: TGCAGCGCCGGCACGGGGGTGAACACTGAAGCTTTCTTT. As protein: CSAGTGVNTEAFF. The chain uses TRBV29-1 and TRBJ1-1; TRBD1 might be the D (5 bases). V gave up 7 bases and J gave up 0 bases, with 12 bases separating them. The CDR3 is 13 amino acids. From germline, CDR1 is SQVTM and CDR2 ANQGSEA.